This entry concerns a single TCR beta chain. The record originates from a study of sequential checkpoint blockade in melanoma. Turning to the study itself: Arm A got nivolumab then ipilimumab; arm B the reverse, 1:1. Both treatment sequences were followed by maintenance nivolumab.

Treatment denoted: randomized to nivolumab then ipilimumab (arm A) or the reverse (arm B). None of the patients previously received DNA-damaging chemotherapy. Sorted cells were live CD3+CD8+, lacking CD19 and CD56, from PBMCs. Sequenced by immunoSEQ multiplex PCR; TCRdb stores in-frame clones only, minus some. The sample has approximately 11,000 clones, over 60% seen once. Specimen: CD8+ T cells sorted from blood (inferred from file names), collected from a patient given nivolumab and ipilimumab in sequence. The TCR comes from a human donor with melanoma.

This CDR3 reads CASSIGTGGGNQPQHF. Here the CDR3 DNA reads TGTGCCAGCAGCATCGGGACAGGGGGAGGCAATCAGCCCCAGCATTTT. This chain connects TRBV5-5 to TRBJ1-5, with 11 bases identical to TRBD1. The CDR3 runs 16 residues. CDR1 and CDR2 (germline): SGHKS, YYEKEE (reference sequence). V shed 4 bases and J 2 bases; nucleotides not matched to a gene: 5.